These T cell receptor beta chains were read from a single sample in a study of blood T cells in healthy people across ages. TCRdb analysed the 5' RACE reads with MiXCR anew, one entry per CDR3 protein. The top ten clones hold around 13% of a sample with over 950,000 distinct CDR3 sequences, roughly two fifths of them seen once. Sequencing was performed on blood. Receptors originate from a man between 18 and 35 years old in good health. Both conserved end residues are part of each CDR3. The order of the fields is CDR3 protein, CDR3 DNA, V gene, clone size, D gene, J gene. A D gene is named only where the DNA matches it firmly. Clone size is not always given. Where it is, it says once, few, many or a class for expanded clones.

cdr3_aa: CASSSGGGQSNYGYTF; cdr3_nt: TGTGCCAGCAGCTCGGGGGGGGGACAGAGCAACTATGGCTACACCTTC; v_call: TRBV28; clone_size: -; d_call: TRBD1; j_call: TRBJ1-2
cdr3_aa: CASSVTPGSSYEQYF; cdr3_nt: TGTGCCAGCAGCGTGACTCCAGGGAGCTCCTACGAGCAGTACTTC; v_call: TRBV9; clone_size: few; d_call: -; j_call: TRBJ2-7
cdr3_aa: CASSPYLPGTQNTEAFF; cdr3_nt: TGTGCCAGCAGCCCATACCTCCCTGGGACACAGAACACTGAAGCTTTCTTT; v_call: TRBV7-6; clone_size: -; d_call: -; j_call: TRBJ1-1
cdr3_aa: CASSVEGGVINEQYF; cdr3_nt: TGTGCCAGCAGTGTAGAGGGTGGGGTCATCAATGAGCAGTACTTC; v_call: TRBV2; clone_size: -; d_call: -; j_call: TRBJ2-5
cdr3_aa: CATSRDPSTSTDTQYF; cdr3_nt: TGTGCCACCAGCAGAGATCCATCGACTAGCACAGATACGCAGTATTTT; v_call: TRBV15; clone_size: -; d_call: -; j_call: TRBJ2-3
cdr3_aa: CATSDPGTGTPDTQYF; cdr3_nt: TGTGCCACCAGTGACCCCGGGACAGGGACCCCCGATACGCAGTATTTT; v_call: TRBV24-1; clone_size: -; d_call: TRBD1; j_call: TRBJ2-3
cdr3_aa: CSAIPQERYGYTF; cdr3_nt: TGCAGTGCTATCCCGCAGGAGCGCTATGGCTACACCTTC; v_call: TRBV20-1; clone_size: many; d_call: -; j_call: TRBJ1-2
cdr3_aa: CSAIDPLDQPQHF; cdr3_nt: TGCAGTGCTATCGACCCTCTTGATCAGCCCCAGCATTTT; v_call: TRBV20-1; clone_size: few; d_call: -; j_call: TRBJ1-5
cdr3_aa: CASSYGQTATHEQFF; cdr3_nt: TGTGCCAGCAGTTATGGCCAAACCGCCACACATGAGCAGTTCTTC; v_call: TRBV9; clone_size: few; d_call: -; j_call: TRBJ2-1
cdr3_aa: CASSYQRQGPTNYGYTF; cdr3_nt: TGTGCCAGCAGTTACCAGCGGCAGGGACCAACTAACTATGGCTACACCTTC; v_call: TRBV6-6; clone_size: -; d_call: -; j_call: TRBJ1-2
cdr3_aa: CASSVYRVANTGELFF; cdr3_nt: TGTGCCAGCAGTGTCTACAGGGTCGCGAACACCGGGGAGCTGTTTTTT; v_call: TRBV2; clone_size: -; d_call: -; j_call: TRBJ2-2
cdr3_aa: CASSEGTGRHEQYF; cdr3_nt: TGTGCCAGCAGCGAGGGAACAGGGAGGCACGAGCAGTACTTC; v_call: TRBV9; clone_size: -; d_call: -; j_call: TRBJ2-7
cdr3_aa: CASSQKGRQGKGDSPLHF; cdr3_nt: TGCGCCAGCAGCCAAAAGGGACGACAGGGTAAAGGCGATTCACCCCTCCACTTT; v_call: TRBV4-1; clone_size: -; d_call: TRBD1; j_call: TRBJ1-6
cdr3_aa: CASNPGEGAISQPQHF; cdr3_nt: TGTGCCAGCAACCCTGGGGAGGGGGCTATTAGTCAGCCCCAGCATTTT; v_call: TRBV4-2; clone_size: -; d_call: TRBD1; j_call: TRBJ1-5
cdr3_aa: CASSLRTALAKNIQYF; cdr3_nt: TGTGCCAGCAGCCTCAGGACAGCTTTAGCCAAAAACATTCAGTACTTC; v_call: TRBV3-1; clone_size: -; d_call: -; j_call: TRBJ2-4
cdr3_aa: CASRMDGMSIYGYTF; cdr3_nt: TGTGCCAGCAGAATGGACGGAATGTCGATCTATGGCTACACCTTC; v_call: TRBV6-2/TRBV6-3; clone_size: -; d_call: -; j_call: TRBJ1-2
cdr3_aa: CASSPPTSATDTQYF; cdr3_nt: TGTGCCAGCAGTCCGCCGACTAGCGCCACAGATACGCAGTATTTT; v_call: TRBV12-3/TRBV12-4; clone_size: -; d_call: TRBD2; j_call: TRBJ2-3
cdr3_aa: CASSQDLGRGGGSADMQYF; cdr3_nt: TGCGCCAGCAGCCAAGATTTGGGGCGGGGGGGTGGAAGTGCAGATATGCAGTATTTT; v_call: TRBV4-3; clone_size: -; d_call: TRBD2; j_call: TRBJ2-3
cdr3_aa: CASSPWDLLGGETQYF; cdr3_nt: TGTGCCAGCAGTCCCTGGGACCTCTTAGGGGGAGAGACCCAGTACTTC; v_call: TRBV27; clone_size: -; d_call: -; j_call: TRBJ2-5
cdr3_aa: CASSPNGAKGSPLHF; cdr3_nt: TGTGCCAGCAGCCCTAACGGGGCAAAGGGTTCACCCCTCCACTTT; v_call: TRBV9; clone_size: -; d_call: -; j_call: TRBJ1-6
cdr3_aa: CASRTAETQYF; cdr3_nt: TGTGCCAGCAGGACCGCGGAGACCCAGTACTTC; v_call: TRBV6-5; clone_size: -; d_call: -; j_call: TRBJ2-5
cdr3_aa: CASSLEARQGGNEQFF; cdr3_nt: TGCGCCAGCAGCTTGGAGGCTCGTCAGGGGGGGAATGAGCAGTTCTTC; v_call: TRBV5-1; clone_size: -; d_call: -; j_call: TRBJ2-1
cdr3_aa: CASSGLGSAISEAFF; cdr3_nt: TGTGCCAGCAGTGGGCTGGGCAGTGCAATCTCTGAAGCTTTCTTT; v_call: TRBV25-1; clone_size: -; d_call: -; j_call: TRBJ1-1
cdr3_aa: CASSPTGTSAYNEQYF; cdr3_nt: TGTGCCAGCAGCCCTACCGGGACTAGCGCCTACAATGAGCAGTACTTC; v_call: TRBV9; clone_size: -; d_call: TRBD2; j_call: TRBJ2-4
cdr3_aa: CASSFRHSSYEQYF; cdr3_nt: TGTGCCAGCAGCTTTAGGCATAGTTCTTACGAGCAGTACTTC; v_call: TRBV13; clone_size: few; d_call: -; j_call: TRBJ2-7
cdr3_aa: CASRSNNSPLHF; cdr3_nt: TGTGCCAGCAGATCAAATAATTCACCCCTCCACTTT; v_call: TRBV9; clone_size: few; d_call: -; j_call: TRBJ1-6
cdr3_aa: CASGDRGGNAEAFF; cdr3_nt: TGTGCCAGCGGCGACAGGGGAGGGAACGCTGAAGCTTTCTTT; v_call: TRBV25-1; clone_size: -; d_call: TRBD1; j_call: TRBJ1-1
cdr3_aa: CASNPPGRGYNEQFF; cdr3_nt: TGTGCCAGCAACCCCCCGGGCAGGGGCTACAATGAGCAGTTCTTC; v_call: TRBV13; clone_size: few; d_call: -; j_call: TRBJ2-1
cdr3_aa: CAWSRDSYEQYF; cdr3_nt: TGTGCCTGGAGTAGAGACTCCTACGAGCAGTACTTC; v_call: TRBV30; clone_size: -; d_call: -; j_call: TRBJ2-7